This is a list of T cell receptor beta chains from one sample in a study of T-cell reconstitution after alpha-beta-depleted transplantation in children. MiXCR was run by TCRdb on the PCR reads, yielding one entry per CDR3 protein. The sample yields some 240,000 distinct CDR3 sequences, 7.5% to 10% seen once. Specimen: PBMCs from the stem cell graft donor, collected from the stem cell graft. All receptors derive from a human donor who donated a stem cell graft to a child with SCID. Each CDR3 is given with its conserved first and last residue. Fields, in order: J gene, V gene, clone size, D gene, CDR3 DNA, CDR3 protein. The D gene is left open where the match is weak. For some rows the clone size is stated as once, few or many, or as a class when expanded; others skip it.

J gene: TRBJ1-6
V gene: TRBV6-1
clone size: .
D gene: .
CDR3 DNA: TGTGCCAGCAGTGAAACGGCAAGGGCGGGTGGTTCACCCCTCCACTTT
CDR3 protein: CASSETARAGGSPLHF

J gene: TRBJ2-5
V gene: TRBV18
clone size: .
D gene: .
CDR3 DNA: TGTGCCAGCTCATCCAGGGAAGAGACCCAGTACTTC
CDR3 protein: CASSSREETQYF

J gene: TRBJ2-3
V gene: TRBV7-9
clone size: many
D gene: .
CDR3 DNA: TGTGCCAGCAGCTTAGGGGATACTAGCCCGGGGACGCAGTATTTT
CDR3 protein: CASSLGDTSPGTQYF

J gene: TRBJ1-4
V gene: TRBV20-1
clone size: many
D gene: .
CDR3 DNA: TGCAGTGCGCCCGATCGGCGGCGAGAAAAACTGTTTTTT
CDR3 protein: CSAPDRRREKLFF

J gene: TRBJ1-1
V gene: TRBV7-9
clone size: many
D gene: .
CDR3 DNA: TGTGCCAGCAGCTTTGATAGCGGTCGGGCTTTCTTT
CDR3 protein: CASSFDSGRAFF

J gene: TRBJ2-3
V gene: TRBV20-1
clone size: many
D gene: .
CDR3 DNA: TGCAGTGCTAGATTACGGCAGGCCACAGATACGCAGTATTTT
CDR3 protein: CSARLRQATDTQYF

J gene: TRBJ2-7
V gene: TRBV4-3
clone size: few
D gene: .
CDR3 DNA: TGCGCCAGCAGCCAAGAAGGTGGGGCGGGTCGCGAGCAGTACTTC
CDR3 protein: CASSQEGGAGREQYF

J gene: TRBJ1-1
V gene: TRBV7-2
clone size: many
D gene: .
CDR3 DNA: TGTGCCAGCAGCTTTCCGACGGTGAACACTGAAGCTTTCTTT
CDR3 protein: CASSFPTVNTEAFF

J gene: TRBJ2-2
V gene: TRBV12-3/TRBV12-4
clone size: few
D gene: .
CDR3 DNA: TGTGCCACCTCAGCGAACACCGGGGAGCTGTTTTTT
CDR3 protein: CATSANTGELFF

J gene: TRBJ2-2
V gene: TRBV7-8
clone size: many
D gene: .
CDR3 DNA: TGTGCCAGCAGCCCCGTTGAGGGGGCGAACACCGGGGAGCTGTTTTTT
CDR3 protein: CASSPVEGANTGELFF

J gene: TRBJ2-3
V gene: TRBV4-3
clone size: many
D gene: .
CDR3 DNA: TGCGCCAGCAGCCAAGAACGGAGCAGGTCCTCTAGCACAGATACGCAGTATTTT
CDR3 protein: CASSQERSRSSSTDTQYF

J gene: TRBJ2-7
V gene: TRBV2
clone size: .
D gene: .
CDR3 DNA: TGTGCCAGCAGTGTATTTGGTTTAGGGCAGTACTTC
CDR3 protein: CASSVFGLGQYF

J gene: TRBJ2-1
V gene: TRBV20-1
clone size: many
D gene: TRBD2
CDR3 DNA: TGCAGTGCTAGGAATCTGCGGGGGGGATCCTACAATGAGCAGTTCTTC
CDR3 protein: CSARNLRGGSYNEQFF

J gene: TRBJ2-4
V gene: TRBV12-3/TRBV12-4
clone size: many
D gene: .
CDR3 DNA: TGTGCCAGCGGCCGGGACACAGCCAAAAACATTCAGTACTTC
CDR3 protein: CASGRDTAKNIQYF

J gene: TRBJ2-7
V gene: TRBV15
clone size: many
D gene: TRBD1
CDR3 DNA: TGTGCCACCAGCAAACGGGACAGTACTTCTTCCTACGAGCAGTACTTC
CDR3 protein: CATSKRDSTSSYEQYF

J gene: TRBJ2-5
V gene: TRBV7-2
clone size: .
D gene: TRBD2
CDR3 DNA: TGTGCCAGCAGCCAACTAGGGGGACTAGCGGGGGAGACCCAGTACTTC
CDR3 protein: CASSQLGGLAGETQYF

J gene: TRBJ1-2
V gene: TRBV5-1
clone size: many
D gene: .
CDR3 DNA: TGCGCCAGCAGCATATGGACACTTTCCCAACTCTATGGCTACACCTTC
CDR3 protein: CASSIWTLSQLYGYTF

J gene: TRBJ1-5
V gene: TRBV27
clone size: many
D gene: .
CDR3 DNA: TGTGCCAGCAGTTTACCCGATCAGCCCCAGCATTTT
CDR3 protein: CASSLPDQPQHF

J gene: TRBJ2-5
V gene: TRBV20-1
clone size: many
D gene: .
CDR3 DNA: TGCAGTGCTAGGGACCTCAGACAGACCCAAGAGACCCAGTACTTC
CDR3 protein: CSARDLRQTQETQYF

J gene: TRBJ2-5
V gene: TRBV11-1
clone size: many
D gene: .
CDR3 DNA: TGTGCCAGCAGTTCTGGCCCAGGTTTCAGCATCGGGTTCCAAGAGACCCAGTACTTC
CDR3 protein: CASSSGPGFSIGFQETQYF

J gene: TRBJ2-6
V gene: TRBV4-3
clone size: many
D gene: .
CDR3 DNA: TGCGCCAGCAGCCACAAGGGCTCTGGGGCCAACGTCCTGACTTTC
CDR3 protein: CASSHKGSGANVLTF

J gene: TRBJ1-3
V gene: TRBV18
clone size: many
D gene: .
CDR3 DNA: TGTGCCAGCTCACCAACAACGCATACCAACTCTGGAAACACCATATATTTT
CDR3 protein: CASSPTTHTNSGNTIYF

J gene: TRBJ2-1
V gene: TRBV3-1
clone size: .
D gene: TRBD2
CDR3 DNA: TGTGCCAGCAGGATGGGGGGGGGCAATGAGCAGTTCTTC
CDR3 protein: CASRMGGGNEQFF

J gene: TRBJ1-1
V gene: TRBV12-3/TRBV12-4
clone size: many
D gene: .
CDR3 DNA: TGTGCCAGCAGTTTTGGAGGGGTGGCCACTGAAGCTTTCTTT
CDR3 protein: CASSFGGVATEAFF

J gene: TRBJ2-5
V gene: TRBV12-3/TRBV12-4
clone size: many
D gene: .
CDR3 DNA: TGTGCCAGCAGTTTAGCTGGGACCGCTCAAGAGACCCAGTACTTC
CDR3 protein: CASSLAGTAQETQYF

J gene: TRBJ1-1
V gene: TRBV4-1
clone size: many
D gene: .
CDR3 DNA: TGCGCCAGCAGCCCCCGTAGTGTAGGGAGGAACACTGAAGCTTTCTTT
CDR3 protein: CASSPRSVGRNTEAFF

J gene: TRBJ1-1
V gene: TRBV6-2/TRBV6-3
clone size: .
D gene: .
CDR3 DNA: TGTGCCAGCAGTTACGGGGCAGGGGAAGCTTTCTTT
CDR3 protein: CASSYGAGEAFF

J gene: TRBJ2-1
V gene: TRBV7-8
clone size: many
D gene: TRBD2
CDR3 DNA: TGTGCCAGCAGCTTAGGGGGACTAGCGGGGGGTTACTCCTACAATGAGCAGTTCTTC
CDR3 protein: CASSLGGLAGGYSYNEQFF

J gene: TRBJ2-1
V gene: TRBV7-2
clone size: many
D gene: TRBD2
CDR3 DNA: TGTGCCAGCAGCTTAGCTAGCGGGTTAGATGAGCAGTTCTTC
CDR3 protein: CASSLASGLDEQFF

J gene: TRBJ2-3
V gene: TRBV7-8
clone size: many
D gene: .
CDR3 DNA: TGTGCCAGCAGCTTAGAGGGGCAGGGGTCAGATACGCAGTATTTT
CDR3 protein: CASSLEGQGSDTQYF

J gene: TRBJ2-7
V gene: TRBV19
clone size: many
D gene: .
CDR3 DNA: TGTGCCAGTAGCGTCCGGGCAGCCTACGAGCAGTACTTC
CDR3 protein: CASSVRAAYEQYF